The text below deals with one T cell receptor beta chain. Antigen unknown. The CDR3 covers 13 residues. Per germline, CDR1 SGHTA and CDR2 FQGNSA. V dropped 1 base and J dropped 8 bases, with 11 bases sitting between them. Patients between 18 and 65 years old had hyperthyroidism, newly diagnosed and lasting under 2 months. Out of approximately 9.9 ml of fresh peripheral blood came the PBMCs. What was amplified from RNA transcripts were TCR beta CDR3 regions. The HTBI primer set served for first-round RT-PCR of the TCR CDR3. One entry per CDR3 protein, called by TCRdb with MiXCR from the multiplex PCR reads. The data contain 470,000 or so distinct CDR3 sequences, around 20% of them seen just once; the ten biggest clones take up less than 30%. The data stem from a study of T cells in Graves' hyperthyroidism and ophthalmopathy. Study-wide results and caveats: Separating ophthalmopathy from stable hyperthyroidism was achieved by a 13 V-J model.

Sequences were obtained from blood. The rearrangement joins TRBV7-2 to TRBJ1-1; tentatively, D is TRBD1 (5 bases). This receptor was taken from a man aged 18 to 30 with Graves' hyperthyroidism. The CDR3 sequence: CASSLGGQAEAFF. The CDR3 region has the DNA TGTGCCAGCAGCTTAGGGGGCCAGGCCGAAGCTTTCTTT.